Presented here are 16 T cell receptor beta chains from one specimen sequenced in a study of blood T cell repertoires in COVID-19. Here immunoSEQ multiplex PCR was the method, and the copy in TCRdb shows in-frame clones only, minus some. The data show hundreds of thousands of clones, approximately 89% seen once. The sequenced sample was peripheral blood. The receptors derive from a woman in her twenties or thirties with COVID-19, enrolled during active disease.

V gene TRBV14 combines with J gene TRBJ1-2; D unclear. V was pared by 5 bases and J by 6 bases, with 13 bases between. The CDR3 totals 13 residues. Germline CDR1 and CDR2: SGHDN and FVKESK. The DNA of the CDR3 is TGTGCCAGCAGCGGACTCGTGGGAGATGGCTACACCTTC. Protein product: CASSGLVGDGYTF.

This chain connects TRBV29-1 to TRBJ2-1, with 9 bases lining up with TRBD1. Germline loops: CDR1 SQVTM, CDR2 ANQGSEA. The junction had 7 bases not matched to a gene; V was cut back by 4 bases and J by 3 bases. The CDR3 totals 15 residues. This CDR3 is CSVVGTGKFYNEQFF. DNA for the CDR3: TGCAGCGTTGTTGGGACAGGGAAATTCTACAATGAGCAGTTCTTC.

This clone was found once. The chain uses TRBV24-1 and TRBJ2-3, with 7 bases fitting TRBD2. V shed 4 bases, J shed 1 base, and the junction held 7 bases outside the gene matches. The CDR3 length is 16 residues. Germline V gene sequence: CDR1 KGHDR, CDR2 SFDVKD. CDR3 coding DNA: TGTGCCACCAGTGACCCGACTAGCTTGCGCACAGATACGCAGTATTTT. Protein: CATSDPTSLRTDTQYF.

V usage is TRBV5-1 and J usage is TRBJ2-1; 11 bases map to TRBD2. Per germline, CDR1 SGHRS and CDR2 YFSETQ. CDR3 length: 17 amino acids. Unmatched junction bases numbered 11, after V lost 5 bases and J lost 4 bases. CDR3 DNA sequence: TGCGCCAGCAGGCAACTAGCGGGAGTTTCCAGATACAATGAGCAGTTCTTC. This translates into CASRQLAGVSRYNEQFF.

The chain links TRBV11-2 to TRBJ1-3; TRBD1 is a possible D gene (5 bases). Looked up from germline, CDR1 is SGHAT and CDR2 is FQNNGV. This CDR3 is built from 15 residues. V was pared by 3 bases and J by 2 bases, with 11 bases between. CDR3 sequence: CASSFSREAGNTIYF. CDR3 in DNA: TGTGCCAGCAGCTTCTCCAGGGAGGCTGGAAACACCATATATTTT.

This sequence joins TRBV9 and TRBJ1-3, with 7 nucleotides matching TRBD1. This CDR3 region has 16 residues. Losses at the gene ends were 3 bases for V and 0 bases for J; bases not matched to a gene: 6. In germline, CDR1 is SGDLS, CDR2 YYNGEE. The CDR3 DNA reads as TGTGCCAGCAGCGCGGGACAGCCGGACTCTGGAAACACCATATATTTT. Its protein is CASSAGQPDSGNTIYF.

The J gene is TRBJ1-2, the V gene TRBV5-1; D call uncertain. This CDR3 has 12 residues. The V end lost 5 bases, the J end lost 4 bases, and 9 bases lay between the germline ends. Germline CDR1 SGHRS, CDR2 YFSETQ. CDR3: CASRTGSYGYTF. Here the CDR3 DNA reads TGCGCCAGCAGAACCGGGAGCTATGGCTACACCTTC.

This clone was picked up a small number of times. The chain uses TRBV29-1 and TRBJ1-4, with 7 bases lining up with TRBD1. The CDR3 is 15 residues long. J lost 7 bases, V lost 2 bases, and 10 bases had no gene match. CDR1 and CDR2 from the germline V gene are SQVTM and ANQGSEA. CDR3 sequence: CSVERLGTGAEKLFF. The CDR3 coding sequence is TGCAGCGTTGAACGGCTCGGCACAGGGGCTGAAAAACTGTTTTTT.

The chain carries TRBV19 and TRBJ1-2; no firm D call. Germline V gene sequence: CDR1 LNHDA, CDR2 SQIVND (reference sequence). V dropped 7 bases and J dropped 4 bases, with 25 bases sitting between them. This CDR3 contains 17 residues. The CDR3 coding sequence is TGTGCCAGTATACCAAATCCGGCGGCGAGGAGTACCTATGGCTACACCTTC. It encodes CASIPNPAARSTYGYTF.

The rearrangement links TRBV7-2 to TRBJ2-6; a possible D gene is TRBD1 (5 bases). Germline CDR1 and CDR2: SGHTA and FQGNSA. V dropped 1 base and J dropped 2 bases, with 9 bases sitting between them. The CDR3 extends over 16 amino acids. The CDR3 sequence: CASSLVVRAGANVLTF. DNA of the CDR3: TGTGCCAGCAGCTTAGTAGTCAGGGCTGGGGCCAACGTCCTGACTTTC.

This sequence joins TRBV11-2 and TRBJ1-4, with TRBD1 as a possible D gene (5 bases). This CDR3 comprises 14 residues. The V end lost 7 bases, the J end lost 3 bases, and 12 bases lay between the germline ends. The germline CDR1 and CDR2 sequences are SGHAT and FQNNGV. CDR3 bases: TGTGCCAGCACCCGCCCGGGGGCTAATGAAAAACTGTTTTTT. This gives the protein CASTRPGANEKLFF.

This chain connects TRBV11-2 to TRBJ1-2; D perhaps matches TRBD1 (5 bases). CDR3 length equals 14 residues. Germline CDR1 and CDR2: SGHAT and FQNNGV. V was cut by 2 bases and J by 8 bases, with 15 bases left in between. CDR3 coding DNA: TGTGCCAGCAGCTTACAGCAGGGAATCGAGGGCTACACCTTC. It is translated as CASSLQQGIEGYTF.

As for this clone: Different DNA sequences within this sample yield the same CDR3. This chain uses TRBV3-1 (or the pseudogene TRBV3-2) with TRBJ1-4, with TRBD1 matching 7 bases. V was clipped by 0 bases and J by 8 bases; unmatched bases: 3. CDR3 length equals 14 residues. Germline lookup yields CDR1 LGHDT and CDR2 YNNKEL (reference sequence). CDR3 sequence: CASSQDSQGEKLFF. The CDR3 DNA reads TGTGCCAGCAGCCAAGATTCACAGGGGGAAAAACTGTTTTTT.

The rearrangement links TRBV7-2 to TRBJ2-7; D might be TRBD2 (5 bases). CDR3 size: 13 residues. Germline-derived CDR1 and CDR2 are SGHTA and FQGNSA. The V and J ends lost 5 bases and 6 bases respectively, with 14 bases between them. The CDR3 reads CASSPLPGVEQYV. CDR3 nucleotide sequence: TGTGCCAGCAGCCCCCTGCCCGGGGTCGAGCAGTACGTC.

V usage is TRBV6-2 or TRBV6-3 and J usage is TRBJ2-3; 7 bases agree with TRBD2. This CDR3 is built from 15 residues. V lost 3 bases, J lost 1 base, and 4 bases stayed unmatched. Per the germline V gene, CDR1 is MNHEY and CDR2 is SVGEGT. The CDR3 DNA reads TGTGCCAGCAGTTATGCGCTAGCGGGCACAGATACGCAGTATTTT. Translation: CASSYALAGTDTQYF.

The V and J genes are TRBV7-9 and TRBJ2-1, with 7 bases identical to TRBD2. Trimming removed 5 bases from V and 6 bases from J; junction bases left unmatched: 13. The CDR3 sequence is 16 residues long. Germline assignment: CDR1 SEHNR and CDR2 FQNEAQ (reference sequence). The CDR3 here is CASSPNFMSGVNEQFF. The CDR3 nucleotides read TGTGCCAGCAGCCCAAACTTTATGAGCGGGGTCAATGAGCAGTTCTTC.